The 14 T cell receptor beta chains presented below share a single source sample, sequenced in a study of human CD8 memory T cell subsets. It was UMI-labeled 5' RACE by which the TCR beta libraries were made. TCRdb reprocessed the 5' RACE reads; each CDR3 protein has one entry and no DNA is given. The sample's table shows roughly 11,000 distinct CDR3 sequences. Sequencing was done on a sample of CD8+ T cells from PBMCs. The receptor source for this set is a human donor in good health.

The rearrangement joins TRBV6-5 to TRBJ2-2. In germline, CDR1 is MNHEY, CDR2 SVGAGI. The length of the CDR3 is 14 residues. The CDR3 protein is CASSYSRGTGELFF.

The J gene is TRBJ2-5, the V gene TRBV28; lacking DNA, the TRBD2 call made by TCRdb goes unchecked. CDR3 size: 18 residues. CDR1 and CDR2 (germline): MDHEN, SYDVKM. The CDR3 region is CASSFPRTSGGNTETQYF.

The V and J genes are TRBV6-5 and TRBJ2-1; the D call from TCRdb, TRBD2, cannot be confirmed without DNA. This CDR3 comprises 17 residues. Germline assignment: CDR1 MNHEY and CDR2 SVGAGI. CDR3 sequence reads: CASSYWTSGGAPNEQFF.

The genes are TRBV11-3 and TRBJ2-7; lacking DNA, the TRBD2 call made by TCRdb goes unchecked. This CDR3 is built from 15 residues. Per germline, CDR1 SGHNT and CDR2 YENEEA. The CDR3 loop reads CASSAIAGEHYEQYF.

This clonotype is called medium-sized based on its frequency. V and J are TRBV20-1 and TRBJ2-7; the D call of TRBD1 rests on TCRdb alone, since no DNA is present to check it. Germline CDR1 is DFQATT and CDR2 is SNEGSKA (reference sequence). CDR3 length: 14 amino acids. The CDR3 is CSAMGGQSSYEQYF.

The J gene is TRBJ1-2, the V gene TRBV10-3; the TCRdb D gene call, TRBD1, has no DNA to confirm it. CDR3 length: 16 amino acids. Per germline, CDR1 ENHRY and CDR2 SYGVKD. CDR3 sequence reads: CAISESTGAFNYGYTF.

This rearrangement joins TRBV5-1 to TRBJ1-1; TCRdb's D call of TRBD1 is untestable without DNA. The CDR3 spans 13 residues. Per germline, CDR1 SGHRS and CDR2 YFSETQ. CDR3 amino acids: CASSLGTVTEAFF. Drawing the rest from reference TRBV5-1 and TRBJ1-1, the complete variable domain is KAGVTQTPRYLIKTRGQQVTLSCSPISGHRSVSWYQQTPGQGLQFLFEYFSETQRNKGNFPGRFSGRQFSNSRSEMNVSTLELGDSALYLCASSLGTVTEAFFGQGTRLTVV.

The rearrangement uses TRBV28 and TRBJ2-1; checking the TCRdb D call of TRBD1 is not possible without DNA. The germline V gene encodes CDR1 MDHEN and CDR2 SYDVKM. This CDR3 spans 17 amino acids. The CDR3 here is CASSPPATWVDSNEQFF.

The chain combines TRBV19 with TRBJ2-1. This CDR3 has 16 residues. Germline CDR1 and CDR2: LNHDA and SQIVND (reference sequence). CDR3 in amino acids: CASSIVWTSGNNEQFF.

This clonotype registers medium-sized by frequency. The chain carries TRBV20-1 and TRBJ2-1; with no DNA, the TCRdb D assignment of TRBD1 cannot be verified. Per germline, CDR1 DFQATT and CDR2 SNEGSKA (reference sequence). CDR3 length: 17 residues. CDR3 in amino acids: CSARGVWDRVAYNEQFF.

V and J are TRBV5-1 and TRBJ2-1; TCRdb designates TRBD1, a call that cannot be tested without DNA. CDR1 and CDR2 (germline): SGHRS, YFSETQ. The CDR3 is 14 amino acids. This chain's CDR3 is CASSLEQAYNEQFF.

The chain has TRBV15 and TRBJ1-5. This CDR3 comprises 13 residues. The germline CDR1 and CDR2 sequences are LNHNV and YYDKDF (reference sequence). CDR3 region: CATSRSSNQPQHF.

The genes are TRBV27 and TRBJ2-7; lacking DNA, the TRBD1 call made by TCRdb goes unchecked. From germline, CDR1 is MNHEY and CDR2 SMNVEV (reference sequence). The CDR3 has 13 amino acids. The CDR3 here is CASRQGNGYEQYF.

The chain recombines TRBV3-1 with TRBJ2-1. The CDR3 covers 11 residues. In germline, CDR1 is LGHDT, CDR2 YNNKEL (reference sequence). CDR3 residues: CASSHINEQFF.